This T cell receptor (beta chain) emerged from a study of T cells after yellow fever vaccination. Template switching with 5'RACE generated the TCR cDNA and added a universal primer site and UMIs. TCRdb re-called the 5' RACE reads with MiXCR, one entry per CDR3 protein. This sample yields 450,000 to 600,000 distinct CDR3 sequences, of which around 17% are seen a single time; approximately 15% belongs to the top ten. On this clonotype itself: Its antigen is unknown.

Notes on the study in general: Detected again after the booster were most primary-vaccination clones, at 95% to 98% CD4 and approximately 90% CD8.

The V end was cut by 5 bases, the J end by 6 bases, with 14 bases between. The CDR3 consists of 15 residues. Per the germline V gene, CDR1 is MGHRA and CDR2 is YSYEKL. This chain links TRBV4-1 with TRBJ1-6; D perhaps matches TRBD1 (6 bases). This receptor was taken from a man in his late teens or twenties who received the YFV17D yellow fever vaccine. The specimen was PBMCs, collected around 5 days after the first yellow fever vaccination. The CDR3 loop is CASSKERGANSPLHF. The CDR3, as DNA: TGCGCCAGCAGCAAGGAGAGGGGGGCTAATTCACCCCTCCACTTT.